These 16 T cell receptor beta chains share one sample of origin, sequenced in a study of CD8+CD57+ T cells in acquired aplastic anemia. For CDR3 and TCR beta VDJ profiling, genomic DNA was the template used. TCRdb redid the calling of the reads with MiXCR, one entry per CDR3 protein. The sample carries 190,000 or so distinct CDR3 sequences, roughly 50% recorded once. Patients picked for sequencing had shown CD8+CD57+ cell expansion detected by flow cytometry. What was sequenced was sorted CD4+, CD8+, or CD8+CD57+ T cells (not recorded which) from PBMCs. These receptors all come from a human donor with aplastic anemia.

This clonotype has at least ten counts. The V and J genes are TRBV5-6 and TRBJ1-2; TRBD1 is a possible D gene (5 bases). This CDR3 has 17 residues. V lost 4 bases and J 4 bases, leaving 23 bases between the germline ends. The germline gives CDR1 SGHDT, CDR2 YYEEEE. In nucleotides, the CDR3 is TGTGCCAGCAGCCCAATTAAAGGGCAGGGTGATCCCTATGGCTACACCTTC. Translated, it gives CASSPIKGQGDPYGYTF.

This chain joins TRBV6-1 and TRBJ1-2; D is possibly TRBD1 (6 bases). The V and J ends lost 5 bases and 5 bases respectively, with 18 bases between them. CDR1 and CDR2 from the germline V gene are MNHNS and SASEGT. The CDR3 contains 15 residues. The CDR3 bases are TGTGCCAGCAGTCGGGGTAAGGGGGGGCCATATGGCTACACCTTC. Its translation: CASSRGKGGPYGYTF.

This clonotype was seen many times. The rearrangement joins TRBV9 to TRBJ2-7; D is ambiguous. The CDR3 is made up of 14 amino acids. V lost 1 base and J lost 3, with 11 bases in between. Germline lookup yields CDR1 SGDLS and CDR2 YYNGEE. The CDR3 here is CASSVTDGDYEQYF. In DNA, the CDR3 is TGTGCCAGCAGCGTAACCGACGGCGACTACGAGCAGTACTTC.

In its sample, this clonotype was seen a few times. This sequence joins TRBV10-3 and TRBJ2-3; 12 positions match TRBD2. Germline V gene lookup returns CDR1 ENHRY and CDR2 SYGVKD. V gave up 6 bases and J gave up 5 bases; unmatched junction bases: 12. This CDR3 comprises 17 residues. The CDR3 is CAISAQGLAGKLDTQYF. In DNA form, the CDR3 reads TGTGCCATCAGCGCCCAAGGACTAGCGGGAAAGTTAGATACGCAGTATTTT.

J is TRBJ2-7 and V is TRBV24-1; D ambiguous. Looked up from germline, CDR1 is KGHDR and CDR2 is SFDVKD. The CDR3 has 14 residues. The ends were cut back, 2 bases at V and 1 base at J, with 8 bases in the middle. This CDR3 reads CATSDSSVSYEQYF. The CDR3 coding sequence is TGTGCCACCAGTGATTCGTCAGTTTCCTACGAGCAGTACTTC.

This clonotype was observed at least ten times. The chain carries TRBV24-1 and TRBJ2-5, with D perhaps TRBD1 (6 bases). The CDR3 runs 17 residues. V was pared by 0 bases and J by 5 bases, with 18 bases between. Germline V gene sequence: CDR1 KGHDR, CDR2 SFDVKD. This CDR3 reads CATSDLLDSLGGETQYF. The CDR3 DNA reads as TGTGCCACCAGTGATTTGCTGGACAGCCTCGGTGGTGAGACCCAGTACTTC.

The table lists this clonotype with many counts. The V and J genes are TRBV7-2 and TRBJ2-1, with D hard to call. The CDR3 length is 15 residues. Trimming removed 8 bases at V and 0 bases at J, with 14 bases between. Looked up from germline, CDR1 is SGHTA and CDR2 is FQGNSA. The CDR3, as DNA: TGTGCCAGCCAAACTGAAAGGAGCTCCTACAATGAGCAGTTCTTC. Translated: CASQTERSSYNEQFF.

CDR3 residues: CASRISGTNTGELFF. CDR3 bases: TGTGCCAGCAGGATTAGCGGGACGAACACCGGGGAGCTGTTTTTT. This chain uses TRBV27 with TRBJ2-2, with TRBD2 matching 8 bases. J was trimmed by 0 bases and V by 6 bases; bases with no gene match: 3. Per the germline V gene, CDR1 is MNHEY and CDR2 is SMNVEV (reference sequence). CDR3 length equals 15 residues.

The rearrangement joins TRBV25-1 to TRBJ2-1; D tentatively reads TRBD1 or TRBD2 (6 bases each). The ends were cut back, 4 bases at V and 2 bases at J, with 9 bases in the middle. The CDR3 totals 14 residues. CDR1 and CDR2 (germline): MGHDK, SYGVNS. The CDR3 coding sequence is TGTGCCAGCAGTGGCCGGGGGCCCTACAATGAGCAGTTCTTC. Translating it yields CASSGRGPYNEQFF. The full variable domain, rest sourced from reference TRBV25-1 and TRBJ2-1, is EADIYQTPRYLVIGTGKKITLECSQTMGHDKMYWYQQDPGMELHLIHYSYGVNSTEKGDLSSESTVSRIRTEHFPLTLESARPSHTSQYLCASSGRGPYNEQFFGPGTRLTVL.

In its sample, this clonotype was seen a few times. The V and J genes are TRBV19 and TRBJ1-2, with TRBD1 matching 8 bases. The CDR3 consists of 13 residues. After removal of 7 bases from V and 3 bases from J, the junction contained 4 bases not matched to a gene. CDR1 and CDR2 from the germline V gene are LNHDA and SQIVND (reference sequence). The CDR3 protein is CASNPDRDYGYTF. The CDR3 nucleotides are TGTGCCAGTAACCCGGACAGGGACTATGGCTACACCTTC.

The chain couples TRBV10-3 to TRBJ1-4; no clear D. The V gene lost 4 bases and the J gene lost 3 bases, with 6 bases spanning the gap. The CDR3 consists of 13 residues. Germline CDR1 and CDR2: ENHRY and SYGVKD. Written as DNA, the CDR3 is TGTGCCATCAGTGGCCAGTCTAATGAAAAACTGTTTTTT. Protein sequence: CAISGQSNEKLFF.

This clonotype was detected ten times or more. The chain employs TRBV5-1 and TRBJ2-1, with D hard to call. CDR1 is SGHRS and CDR2 is YFSETQ in the germline V gene. This CDR3 contains 14 residues. V was clipped by 0 bases and J by 4 bases, with 8 bases between them. This chain's CDR3 is CASSLDAEYNEQFF. CDR3 sequence (DNA): TGCGCCAGCAGCTTGGACGCGGAATACAATGAGCAGTTCTTC.

This clonotype was seen ten or more times. The chain carries TRBV12-3 or TRBV12-4 and TRBJ2-7; D perhaps matches TRBD2 (5 bases). Trimming took 5 bases from V and 2 from J, leaving 16 bases between them. CDR3 length equals 15 residues. DNA for the CDR3: TGTGCCAGCAGTCCGTCCCGGGGTCTAACCTACGAGCAGTACTTC. This encodes CASSPSRGLTYEQYF.

This clonotype was seen a handful of times. An end of the junction does not agree with germline; a read error may underlie this. This sequence joins TRBV7-7 and TRBJ2-2; D is possibly TRBD2 (6 bases). The germline V gene encodes CDR1 SSHAT and CDR2 FNYEAQ (reference sequence). The CDR3 totals 13 residues. The CDR3 region has the DNA TGTGCTAGCAGCGAGCTAGCGACCGGGGAGCTGTTTTTT. Translating it yields CASSELATGELFF.

This clonotype came up many times. This chain joins TRBV2 and TRBJ2-7, with TRBD2 matching over 9 bases. V shed 5 bases and J 5 bases; nucleotides not matched to a gene: 13. The CDR3 spans 16 residues. Germline-derived CDR1 and CDR2 are SNHLY and FYNNEI. This chain's CDR3 is CASSIPGGGRADEQYF. The CDR3 coding sequence is TGTGCCAGCAGTATCCCCGGTGGCGGGAGGGCCGACGAGCAGTACTTC.

DNA for the CDR3: TGTGCCATCAGTGACTCAGACAGGGTGGGCACTGAAGCTTTCTTT. This translates into CAISDSDRVGTEAFF. The rearrangement uses TRBV10-3 and TRBJ1-1, with 7 bases identical to TRBD1. The CDR3 length is 15 residues. Germline lookup yields CDR1 ENHRY and CDR2 SYGVKD. J lost 4 bases, V lost 3 bases, and 8 bases had no gene match.